Listed here are 23 T cell receptor beta chains from one sample, sequenced in a study of CD8+ T cells in alopecia areata. Reverse transcribed after extraction, RNA yielded cDNA as the sequencing template. Clones were sequenced by immunoSEQ multiplex PCR, and TCRdb holds only the in-frame ones, with some missing. The data show 150,000 to 200,000 clones, about three fifths seen once. Input material: CD4+ T cells sorted from blood. Receptors originate from a human donor in good health.

The chain carries TRBV18 and TRBJ1-2; D not certain. This CDR3 is 12 amino acids long. Trimming removed 6 bases at V and 7 bases at J, with 12 bases between. Germline V gene lookup returns CDR1 KGHSH and CDR2 LQKENI. The CDR3 sequence is CASSTALRGYTF. CDR3 bases: TGTGCCAGCTCCACGGCGCTGCGTGGCTACACCTTC.

In this sample, this clone turned up a few times. V gene TRBV29-1 combines with J gene TRBJ1-3, with D hard to call. Germline CDR1 SQVTM, CDR2 ANQGSEA. This CDR3 has 12 amino acids. The ends were cut back, 6 bases at V and 0 bases at J, with 6 bases in the middle. The CDR3 bases are TGCAGCGTGACCACCTCTGGAAACACCATATATTTT. This translates into CSVTTSGNTIYF.

This clone was observed once. The chain combines TRBV6-5 with TRBJ1-5; no reliable D call. This CDR3 comprises 15 residues. V lost 0 bases and J lost 1, with 7 bases in between. Germline CDR1 MNHEY, CDR2 SVGAGI. The CDR3 region has the DNA TGTGCCAGCAGTTACTCGATTGGGAGCAATCAGCCCCAGCATTTT. Translated, it gives CASSYSIGSNQPQHF.

This clone turned up a few times. This sequence joins TRBV25-1 and TRBJ2-1, with TRBD2 matching 11 bases. The ends lost 4 bases at V and 0 bases at J; junction bases unmatched: 8. The CDR3 is made up of 18 amino acids. Per germline, CDR1 MGHDK and CDR2 SYGVNS. CDR3 sequence reads: CASSASTSGTSSYNEQFF. The CDR3 DNA is TGTGCCAGCAGTGCCTCGACTAGCGGGACGAGCTCCTACAATGAGCAGTTCTTC.

In this sample, this clone turned up many times. J is TRBJ2-7 and V is TRBV2; D gene unclear. The CDR3 is 13 amino acids. Deletions cut 4 bases from V and 8 bases from J, with 15 bases between. From germline, CDR1 is SNHLY and CDR2 FYNNEI. The chain's CDR3 is CASSVAAETKQYF. In nucleotides, the CDR3 is TGTGCCAGCAGTGTGGCGGCCGAGACGAAGCAGTACTTC.

The chain couples TRBV19 to TRBJ2-7; D is perhaps TRBD1 or TRBD2 (5 bases each). The germline gives CDR1 LNHDA, CDR2 SQIVND (reference sequence). This CDR3 is built from 15 residues. V was shortened by 4 bases and J by 3 bases, with 16 bases between the two germline ends. CDR3 sequence: CASSSRWGWIYEQYF. DNA of the CDR3: TGTGCCAGTAGTAGCCGTTGGGGGTGGATCTACGAGCAGTACTTC.

The chain employs TRBV11-2 and TRBJ2-5; D is perhaps TRBD1 or TRBD2 (5 bases each). CDR3 size: 15 residues. Germline V gives CDR1 SGHAT, CDR2 FQNNGV. V shed 6 bases and J shed 5 bases, with 19 bases lying between them. CDR3 loop: CASSRTRGGRETQYF. The CDR3 nucleotides read TGTGCCAGCAGTCGTACTAGGGGCGGTCGGGAGACCCAGTACTTC.

CDR3 sequence reads: CASTEAGNGNTIYF. The CDR3, as DNA: TGTGCCAGCACCGAGGCCGGGAATGGAAACACCATATATTTT. The rearrangement links TRBV28 to TRBJ1-3; D is undetermined. V was shortened by 7 bases and J by 3 bases, with 13 bases between the two germline ends. The V gene's germline CDR1 is MDHEN and CDR2 SYDVKM. The CDR3 is made up of 14 amino acids.

This clone appeared a few times. This chain links TRBV14 with TRBJ1-4; D is uncertain. The V end was cut by 2 bases, the J end by 8 bases, with 9 bases between. The V gene's germline CDR1 is SGHDN and CDR2 FVKESK. CDR3 length equals 13 residues. CDR3: CASSQLTGEKLFF. The CDR3, as DNA: TGTGCCAGCAGCCAATTGACTGGGGAAAAACTGTTTTTT.

CDR3 nucleotide sequence: TGTGCCAGCAGTGAAGGGGATAGCAATCAGCCCCAGCATTTT. Amino acid sequence: CASSEGDSNQPQHF. The chain recombines TRBV6-4 with TRBJ1-5; D may be TRBD1 (5 bases). This CDR3 has 14 amino acids. V lost 3 bases to trimming and J lost 0 bases, with 6 bases between them. Germline CDR1 reads MRHNA; CDR2 reads SNTAGT.

This clone was counted once. V and J are TRBV7-9 and TRBJ1-1; possible D gene TRBD1, 5 bases. The CDR3 extends over 14 amino acids. The germline V gene has CDR1 SEHNR and CDR2 FQNEAQ (reference sequence). V shed 0 bases and J shed 5 bases, with 10 bases lying between them. CDR3 residues: CASSLAGVQTEAFF. DNA of the CDR3: TGTGCCAGCAGCTTAGCGGGGGTTCAAACTGAAGCTTTCTTT.

The chain employs TRBV5-1 and TRBJ2-1; the match to TRBD1 covers 10 bases. CDR1 and CDR2 (germline): SGHRS, YFSETQ. J gave up 5 bases and V 1 base, and 6 bases lay outside the gene matches. The CDR3 runs to 16 residues. The DNA of the CDR3 is TGCGCCAGCAGCTTGTATAGGGGACAGGGGAACAATGAGCAGTTCTTC. This translates into CASSLYRGQGNNEQFF.

This clone was counted only a few times. The genes are TRBV7-9 and TRBJ1-4; D may be TRBD1 (5 bases). Trimming left V 2 bases short and J 7 bases short, with 11 bases between. The CDR3 sequence is 14 residues long. Germline CDR1 is SEHNR and CDR2 is FQNEAQ (reference sequence). CDR3 amino acids: CASSLLGATEKLFF. CDR3 in DNA: TGTGCCAGCAGCTTACTAGGGGCGACTGAAAAACTGTTTTTT.

This rearrangement joins TRBV7-7 to TRBJ2-5; TRBD1 matches at 8 bases. Germline V lookup: CDR1 SSHAT, CDR2 FNYEAQ (reference sequence). V lost 5 bases, J lost 5 bases, and 7 bases stayed unmatched. The CDR3 contains 14 residues. DNA of the CDR3: TGTGCCAGCAGCACCCTGGGACAGGCCGAGACCCAGTACTTC. Protein product: CASSTLGQAETQYF.

V is TRBV7-9 and J is TRBJ1-1; 7 positions agree with TRBD1. Germline lookup yields CDR1 SEHNR and CDR2 FQNEAQ (reference sequence). CDR3 length: 14 amino acids. V lost 4 bases, J lost 4 bases, and 6 bases stayed unmatched. The chain's CDR3 is CASSWRQGGTEAFF. CDR3 DNA: TGTGCCAGCAGCTGGCGACAGGGCGGCACTGAAGCTTTCTTT.

Here the CDR3 DNA reads TGTGCCAGCAGTGCCCAGGGGGGAGTGGGTACGTACGAGCAGTACTTC. This translates into CASSAQGGVGTYEQYF. The rearrangement uses TRBV9 and TRBJ2-7, with a weak D call TRBD1 (7 bases). Germline CDR1 is SGDLS and CDR2 is YYNGEE. The V end was cut by 5 bases, the J end by 4 bases, with 22 bases between. The CDR3 extends over 16 amino acids.

V gene TRBV7-6 combines with J gene TRBJ2-1, with 8 nucleotides matching TRBD2. V dropped 3 bases and J dropped 4; count of bases not matched to a gene: 11. Germline assignment: CDR1 SGHVS and CDR2 FNYEAQ. The CDR3 sequence is 17 residues long. CDR3 amino acids: CASSFKDSGKKYNEQFF. CDR3 coding DNA: TGTGCCAGCAGCTTTAAAGATAGCGGGAAGAAGTACAATGAGCAGTTCTTC.

The V call is TRBV5-1, the J call TRBJ2-6; no clear D. This CDR3 has 14 amino acids. The germline CDR1 and CDR2 sequences are SGHRS and YFSETQ. V lost 4 bases and J 4 bases, leaving 9 bases between the germline ends. CDR3 sequence: CASSRVGGANVLTF. CDR3 coding DNA: TGCGCCAGCAGCCGTGTCGGCGGGGCCAACGTCCTGACTTTC.

The chain carries TRBV29-1 and TRBJ2-7, with D unresolved. This CDR3 contains 11 residues. Germline V CDR1 and CDR2: SQVTM, ANQGSEA. V was pared by 5 bases and J by 2 bases, with 7 bases between. For the CDR3, the DNA is TGCAGCGTTCGATGGGCCTACGAGCAGTACTTC. Translating gives CSVRWAYEQYF.

The rearrangement links TRBV6-5 to TRBJ2-1; D is ambiguous. The CDR3 covers 12 residues. With 6 bases removed from V and 6 bases from J, the gap between germline ends came to 9 bases. Per the germline V gene, CDR1 is MNHEY and CDR2 is SVGAGI. Here the CDR3 reads CASSPGTNEQFF. DNA of the CDR3: TGTGCCAGCAGCCCCGGAACCAATGAGCAGTTCTTC.

This chain uses TRBV9 with TRBJ2-1; 13 bases are a match to TRBD2. The germline CDR1 and CDR2 sequences are SGDLS and YYNGEE. This CDR3 contains 16 residues. Trimming took 3 bases from V and 5 from J; bases not matched to a gene: 5. The CDR3 loop reads CASSAVGTSGNNEQFF. The DNA of the CDR3 is TGTGCCAGCAGCGCTGTCGGGACTAGCGGGAACAATGAGCAGTTCTTC. The whole variable domain, filled in from reference TRBV9 and TRBJ2-1, reads DSGVTQTPKHLITATGQRVTLRCSPRSGDLSVYWYQQSLDQGLQFLIQYYNGEERAKGNILERFSAQQFPDLHSELNLSSLELGDSALYFCASSAVGTSGNNEQFFGPGTRLTVL.

This clone was detected a few times. The chain is built from TRBV15 and TRBJ2-5; the D gene is possibly TRBD2 (5 bases). V shed 3 bases and J shed 2 bases, with 13 bases lying between them. Germline CDR1 and CDR2: LNHNV and YYDKDF (reference sequence). This CDR3 spans 15 amino acids. The CDR3 loop reads CATSSSAGSQETQYF. The CDR3 DNA is TGTGCCACCAGCAGTTCTGCGGGCTCACAAGAGACCCAGTACTTC. The variable domain in full, completed from reference TRBV15 and TRBJ2-5, reads DAMVIQNPRYQVTQFGKPVTLSCSQTLNHNVMYWYQQKSSQAPKLLFHYYDKDFNNEADTPDNFQSRRPNTSFCFLDIRSPGLGDTAMYLCATSSSAGSQETQYFGPGTRLLVL.

The chain employs TRBV29-1 and TRBJ2-1, with D perhaps matching TRBD1 (5 bases). V dropped 4 bases and J dropped 2 bases, with 15 bases sitting between them. The germline CDR1 and CDR2 sequences are SQVTM and ANQGSEA. The CDR3 sequence is 15 residues long. The DNA for the CDR3 is TGCAGCGTTGGGGGTGGACATCGCACCTACAATGAGCAGTTCTTC. It is translated as CSVGGGHRTYNEQFF.